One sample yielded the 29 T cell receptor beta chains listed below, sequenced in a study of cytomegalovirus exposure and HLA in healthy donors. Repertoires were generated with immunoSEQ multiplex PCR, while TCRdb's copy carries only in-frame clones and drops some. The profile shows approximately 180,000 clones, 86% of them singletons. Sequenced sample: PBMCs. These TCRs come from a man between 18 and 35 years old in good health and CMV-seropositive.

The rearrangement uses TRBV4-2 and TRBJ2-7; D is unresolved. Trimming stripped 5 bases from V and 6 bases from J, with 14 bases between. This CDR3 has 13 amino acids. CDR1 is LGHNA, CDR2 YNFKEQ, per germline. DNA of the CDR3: TGTGCCAGCAGCTCTATGAAGTTCGGCGAGCAGTACTTC. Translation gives CASSSMKFGEQYF.

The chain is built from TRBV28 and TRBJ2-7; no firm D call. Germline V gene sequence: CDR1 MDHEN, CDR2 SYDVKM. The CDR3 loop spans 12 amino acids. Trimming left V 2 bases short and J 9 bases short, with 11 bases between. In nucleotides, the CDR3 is TGTGCCAGCAGTTTAGGGCAGATTGGGCAGTACTTC. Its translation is CASSLGQIGQYF. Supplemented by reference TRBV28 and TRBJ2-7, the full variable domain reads DVKVTQSSRYLVKRTGEKVFLECVQDMDHENMFWYRQDPGLGLRLIYFSYDVKMKEKGDIPEGYSVSREKKERFSLILESASTNQTSMYLCASSLGQIGQYFGPGTRLTVT.

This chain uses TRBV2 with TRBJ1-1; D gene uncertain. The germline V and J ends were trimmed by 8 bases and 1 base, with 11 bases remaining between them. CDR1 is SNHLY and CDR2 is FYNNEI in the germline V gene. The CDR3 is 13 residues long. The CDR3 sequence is CASGGEGNTEAFF. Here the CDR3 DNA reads TGTGCCAGCGGTGGGGAGGGGAACACTGAAGCTTTCTTT.

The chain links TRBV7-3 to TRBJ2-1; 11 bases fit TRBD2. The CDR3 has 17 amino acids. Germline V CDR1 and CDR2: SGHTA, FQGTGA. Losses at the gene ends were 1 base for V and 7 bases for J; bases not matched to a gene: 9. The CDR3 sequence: CASSLNGGTSGGNEQFF. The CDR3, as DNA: TGTGCCAGCAGCTTAAACGGGGGCACTAGCGGGGGTAATGAGCAGTTCTTC. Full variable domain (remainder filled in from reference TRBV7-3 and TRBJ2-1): GAGVSQTPSNKVTEKGKYVELRCDPISGHTALYWYRQSLGQGPEFLIYFQGTGAADDSGLPNDRFFAVRPEGSVSTLKIQRTERGDSAVYLCASSLNGGTSGGNEQFFGPGTRLTVL.

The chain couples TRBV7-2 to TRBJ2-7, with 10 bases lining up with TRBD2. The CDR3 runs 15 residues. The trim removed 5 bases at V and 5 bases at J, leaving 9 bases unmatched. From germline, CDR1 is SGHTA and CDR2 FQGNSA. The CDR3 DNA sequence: TGTGCCAGCAGCCCCACTAGCGGGAAGTACCACGAGCAGTACTTC. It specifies CASSPTSGKYHEQYF.

The CDR3 region is CASSLHGQMSYEQYF. The CDR3, as DNA: TGTGCCAGCAGCTTACACGGACAGATGAGCTACGAGCAGTACTTC. The gene calls are TRBV7-2 and TRBJ2-7; D is perhaps TRBD1 (6 bases). The CDR3 sequence is 15 residues long. V lost 2 bases, J lost 3 bases, and 14 bases lay in between. Germline assignment: CDR1 SGHTA and CDR2 FQGNSA.

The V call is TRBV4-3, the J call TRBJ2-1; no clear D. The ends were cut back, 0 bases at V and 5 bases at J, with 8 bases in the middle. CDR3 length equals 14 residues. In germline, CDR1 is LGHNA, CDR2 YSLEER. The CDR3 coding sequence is TGCGCCAGCAGCCAAGATACTAACCACAATGAGCAGTTCTTC. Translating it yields CASSQDTNHNEQFF.

The CDR3, as DNA: TGTGCCAGCAGTTCAACAGCTTCCTACGAGCAGTACTTC. Amino acid sequence: CASSSTASYEQYF. The J gene is TRBJ2-7, the V gene TRBV27; D ambiguous. The length of the CDR3 is 13 residues. V was cut by 4 bases and J by 1 base, with 8 bases left in between. Germline-derived CDR1 and CDR2 are MNHEY and SMNVEV (reference sequence).

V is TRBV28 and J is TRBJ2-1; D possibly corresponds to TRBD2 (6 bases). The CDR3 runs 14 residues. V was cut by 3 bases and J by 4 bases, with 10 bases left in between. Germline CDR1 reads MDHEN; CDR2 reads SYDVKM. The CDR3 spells CASSLEGSYNEQFF. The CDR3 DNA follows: TGTGCCAGCAGTTTGGAGGGGTCTTACAATGAGCAGTTCTTC.

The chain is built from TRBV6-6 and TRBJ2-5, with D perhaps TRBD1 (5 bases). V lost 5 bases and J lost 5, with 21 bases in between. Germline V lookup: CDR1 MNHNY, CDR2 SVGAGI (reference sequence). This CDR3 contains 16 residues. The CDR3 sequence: CASSPAAQGNWETQYF. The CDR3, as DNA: TGTGCCAGCAGTCCCGCGGCGCAGGGTAATTGGGAGACCCAGTACTTC.

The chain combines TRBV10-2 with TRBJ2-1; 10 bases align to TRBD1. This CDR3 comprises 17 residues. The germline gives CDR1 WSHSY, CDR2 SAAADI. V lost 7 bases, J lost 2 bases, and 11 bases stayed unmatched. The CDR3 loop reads CASIVRPGTGAYNEQFF. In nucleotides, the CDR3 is TGCGCCAGCATCGTGAGACCCGGGACAGGGGCCTACAATGAGCAGTTCTTC.

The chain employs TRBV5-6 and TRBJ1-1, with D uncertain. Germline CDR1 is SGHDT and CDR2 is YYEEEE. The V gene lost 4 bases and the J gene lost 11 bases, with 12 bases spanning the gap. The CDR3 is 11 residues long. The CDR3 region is CASSQNERAFF. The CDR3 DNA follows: TGTGCCAGCAGCCAAAATGAGAGGGCTTTCTTT.

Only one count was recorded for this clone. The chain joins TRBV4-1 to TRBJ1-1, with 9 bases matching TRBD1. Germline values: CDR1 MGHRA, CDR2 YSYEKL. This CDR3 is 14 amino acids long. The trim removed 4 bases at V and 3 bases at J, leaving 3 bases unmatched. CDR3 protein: CASSRQGGDTEAFF. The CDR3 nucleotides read TGCGCCAGCAGCCGACAGGGGGGAGACACTGAAGCTTTCTTT.

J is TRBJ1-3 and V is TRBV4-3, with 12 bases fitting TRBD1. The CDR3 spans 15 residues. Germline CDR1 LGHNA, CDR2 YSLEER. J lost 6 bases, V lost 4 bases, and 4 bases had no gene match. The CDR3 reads CASSLGTGGLNTIYF. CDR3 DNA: TGCGCCAGCAGCCTTGGGACAGGGGGCTTAAACACCATATATTTT.

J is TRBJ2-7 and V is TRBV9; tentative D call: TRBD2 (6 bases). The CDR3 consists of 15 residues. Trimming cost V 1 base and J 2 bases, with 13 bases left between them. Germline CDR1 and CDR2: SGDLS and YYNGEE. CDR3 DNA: TGTGCCAGCAGCGTAACCCCGGGACTCGCCTACGAGCAGTACTTC. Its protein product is CASSVTPGLAYEQYF.

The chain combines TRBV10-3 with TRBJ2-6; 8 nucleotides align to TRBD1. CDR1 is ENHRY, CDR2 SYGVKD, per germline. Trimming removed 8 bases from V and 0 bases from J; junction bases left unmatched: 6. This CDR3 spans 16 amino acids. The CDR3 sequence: CAIQDRAFSGANVLTF. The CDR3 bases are TGTGCCATCCAGGACAGGGCGTTCTCTGGGGCCAACGTCCTGACTTTC.

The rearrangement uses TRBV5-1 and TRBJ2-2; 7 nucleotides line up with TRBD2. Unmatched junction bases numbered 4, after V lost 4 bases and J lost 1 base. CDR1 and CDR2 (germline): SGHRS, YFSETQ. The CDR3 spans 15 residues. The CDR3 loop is CASSAIAGNTGELFF. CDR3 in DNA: TGCGCCAGCAGCGCCATAGCGGGGAACACCGGGGAGCTGTTTTTT.

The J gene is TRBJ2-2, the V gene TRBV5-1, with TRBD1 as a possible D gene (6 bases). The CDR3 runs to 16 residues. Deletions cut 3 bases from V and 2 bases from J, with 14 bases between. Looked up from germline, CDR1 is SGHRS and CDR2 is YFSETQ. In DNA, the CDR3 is TGCGCCAGCAGCTCCGACTTGACAGGCAACACCGGGGAGCTGTTTTTT. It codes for CASSSDLTGNTGELFF.

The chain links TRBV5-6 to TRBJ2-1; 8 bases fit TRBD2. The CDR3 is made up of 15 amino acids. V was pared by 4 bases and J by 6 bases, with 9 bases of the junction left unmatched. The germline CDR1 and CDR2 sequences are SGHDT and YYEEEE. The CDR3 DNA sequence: TGTGCCAGCAGCGCAGCGGGACTAGAATTCAATGAGCAGTTCTTC. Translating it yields CASSAAGLEFNEQFF.

CDR3 sequence: CASSQFASSYNEQFF. In DNA, the CDR3 is TGTGCCAGCAGTCAATTTGCGAGCTCCTACAATGAGCAGTTCTTC. V and J are TRBV28 and TRBJ2-1, with unresolved D. Germline V gene sequence: CDR1 MDHEN, CDR2 SYDVKM. The CDR3 consists of 15 residues. Trimming pared 5 bases from V and 0 bases from J, leaving 11 bases between.

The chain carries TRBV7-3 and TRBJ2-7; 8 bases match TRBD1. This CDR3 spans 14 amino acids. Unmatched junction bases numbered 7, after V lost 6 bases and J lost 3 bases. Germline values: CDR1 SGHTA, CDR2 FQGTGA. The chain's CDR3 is CASSFAGGDYEQYF. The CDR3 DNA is TGTGCCAGCAGTTTCGCAGGGGGCGACTACGAGCAGTACTTC. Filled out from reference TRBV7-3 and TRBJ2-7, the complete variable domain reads GAGVSQTPSNKVTEKGKYVELRCDPISGHTALYWYRQSLGQGPEFLIYFQGTGAADDSGLPNDRFFAVRPEGSVSTLKIQRTERGDSAVYLCASSFAGGDYEQYFGPGTRLTVT.

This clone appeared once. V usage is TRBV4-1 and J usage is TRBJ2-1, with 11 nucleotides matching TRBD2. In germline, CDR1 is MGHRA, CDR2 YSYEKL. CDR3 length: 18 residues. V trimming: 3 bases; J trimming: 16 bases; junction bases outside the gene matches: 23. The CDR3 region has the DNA TGCGCCAGCAGCCAGACCTTATTTGGTAGCGGGGGGGCCGCTCCCCCATTCTTC. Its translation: CASSQTLFGSGGAAPPFF.

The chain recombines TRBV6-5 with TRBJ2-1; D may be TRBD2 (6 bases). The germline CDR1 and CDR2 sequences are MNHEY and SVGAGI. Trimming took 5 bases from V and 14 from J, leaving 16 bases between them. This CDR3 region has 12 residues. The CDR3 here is CASSPGTLGEFF. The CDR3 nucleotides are TGTGCCAGCAGTCCCGGGACTCTCGGGGAGTTCTTC.

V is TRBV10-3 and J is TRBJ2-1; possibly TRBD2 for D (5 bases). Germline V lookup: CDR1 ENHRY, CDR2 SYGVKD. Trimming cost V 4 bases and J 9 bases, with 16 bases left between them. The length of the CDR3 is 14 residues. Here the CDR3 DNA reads TGTGCCATCAGTGGGCTTGGCCTAGCTGGTGAGCAGTTCTTC. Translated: CAISGLGLAGEQFF.

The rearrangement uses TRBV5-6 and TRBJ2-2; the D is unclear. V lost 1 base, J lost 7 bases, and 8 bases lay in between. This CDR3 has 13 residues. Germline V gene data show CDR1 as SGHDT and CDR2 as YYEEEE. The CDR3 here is CASSLRRSGELFF. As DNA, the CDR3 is TGTGCCAGCAGCTTGCGACGGAGCGGGGAGCTGTTTTTT. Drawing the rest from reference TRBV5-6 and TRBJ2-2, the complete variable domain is DAGVTQSPTHLIKTRGQQVTLRCSPKSGHDTVSWYQQALGQGPQFIFQYYEEEERQRGNFPDRFSGHQFPNYSSELNVNALLLGDSALYLCASSLRRSGELFFGEGSRLTVL.

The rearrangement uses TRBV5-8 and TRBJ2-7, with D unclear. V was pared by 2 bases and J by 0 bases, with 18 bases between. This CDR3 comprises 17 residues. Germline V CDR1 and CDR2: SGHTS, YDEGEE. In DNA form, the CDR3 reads TGTGCCAGCAGCTTTCCACATTGGGCAGGCCTCTCCTACGAGCAGTACTTC. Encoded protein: CASSFPHWAGLSYEQYF.

In DNA, the CDR3 is TGTGCCAGCAGTTACAGGGGAATGAACACTGAAGCTTTCTTT. Amino acid sequence: CASSYRGMNTEAFF. The genes are TRBV4-2 and TRBJ1-1, with TRBD1 matching over 7 bases. CDR3 length equals 14 residues. Germline V gene sequence: CDR1 LGHNA, CDR2 YNFKEQ. With 6 bases clipped from V and 0 bases from J, the junction kept 4 bases outside the gene matches.

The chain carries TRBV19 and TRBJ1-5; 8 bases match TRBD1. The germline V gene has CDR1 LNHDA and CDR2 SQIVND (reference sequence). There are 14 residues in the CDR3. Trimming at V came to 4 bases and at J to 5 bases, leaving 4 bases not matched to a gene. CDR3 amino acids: CASSTGTGHQPQHF. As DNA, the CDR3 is TGTGCCAGTAGTACCGGGACAGGCCATCAGCCCCAGCATTTT. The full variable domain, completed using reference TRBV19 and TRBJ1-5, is DGGITQSPKYLFRKEGQNVTLSCEQNLNHDAMYWYRQDPGQGLRLIYYSQIVNDFQKGDIAEGYSVSREKKESFPLTVTSAQKNPTAFYLCASSTGTGHQPQHFGDGTRLSIL.

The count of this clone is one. CDR3 sequence: CASNQGTTYEQYF. CDR3 in DNA: TGCGCCAGCAACCAGGGAACTACCTACGAGCAGTACTTC. The genes are TRBV5-1 and TRBJ2-7, with a tentative D call TRBD1 (5 bases). V lost 6 bases, J lost 2 bases, and 12 bases lay in between. The CDR3 sequence is 13 residues long. CDR1 is SGHRS and CDR2 is YFSETQ in the germline V gene.